This T cell receptor (beta chain) is from a study of vaccination and CD4 T cells after COVID-19. Study overall: Convalescent study patients returned SARS-CoV-2 positive nasal swab PCR results, with under ten mild cases and one severe. Regarding the study as a whole: In median terms, SARS-CoV-2-reactive clonotypes went from approximately 21 to 38, a nonsignificant rise. The median proportion of reactive clones detected only post-vaccination in convalescent patients was 85% to 90%.

At the Johns Hopkins FTIC core, DNA taken from cultured CD4+ T cells was sequenced by way of the Oncomine TCR Beta short-read assay. It was from cultured CD4+ T cells that genomic DNA was extracted. TCRdb redid the calling of the PCR reads with MiXCR, one entry per CDR3 protein. The table includes 20,000 or so distinct CDR3 sequences, under 30% detected once. This clonotype was detected a few times. Its cognate antigen is unknown. Treatment indicated: 10-day PBMC culture with coronavirus spike peptide pools or control peptides (ViraFEST assay). There are 18 residues in the CDR3. CDR1 is LNHDA, CDR2 SQIVND, per germline (reference sequence). Trimming at V came to 4 bases and at J to 0 bases, leaving 14 bases not matched to a gene.

The V gene is TRBV19, the J gene TRBJ2-5, with TRBD1 matching 7 bases. This TCR derives from a human donor with COVID-19. The specimen sequenced was cultured CD4+ T cells from blood. The chain's CDR3 is CASSSRQGYTSYQETQYF. In DNA form, the CDR3 reads TGTGCCAGTAGTAGCCGACAGGGATATACCTCGTACCAAGAGACCCAGTACTTC.